What follows describes a single T cell receptor (beta chain). The antigen is unknown. This sample was included in a study of CD8 T cells in ankylosing spondylitis. Study outcomes and limitations: One TCR beta motif, made up of roughly eight highly homologous variants, appeared characteristic of ankylosing spondylitis blood.

TCRdb reprocessed the 5' RACE reads via MiXCR and lists one record per CDR3 protein. This sample has some 450,000 distinct CDR3 sequences, with more than 15% found just once. Germline-derived CDR1 and CDR2 are SGHRS and YFSETQ. V trimming: 4 bases; J trimming: 1 base; junction bases outside the gene matches: 6. The CDR3 sequence is 17 residues long. The sequence was obtained from a male donor with ankylosing spondylitis. The sequencing input was blood, either unsorted or a sorted T cell fraction (not recorded which). The chain couples TRBV5-1 to TRBJ2-3; 13 bases match TRBD2. Here the CDR3 DNA reads TGCGCCAGCAGCGGCGGACTAGCGGGGGCCGGCACAGATACGCAGTATTTT. Translated: CASSGGLAGAGTDTQYF.